This is a list of T cell receptor beta chains from one sample in a study of Ad26.COV2.S vaccination and SARS-CoV-2 variants. Only in-frame clones appear in the TCRdb table, and some are missing; sequencing was by immunoSEQ multiplex PCR. The sample has a few hundred thousand clones, around 87% seen once; the top ten hold roughly 3.1%. Here the sequenced sample was peripheral blood, taken in a trial of Ad26.COV2.S vaccine versus placebo. These receptors were obtained from a person aged 18-65 years who received the Ad26.COV2.S COVID-19 vaccine or a placebo. The CDR3 runs from the conserved cysteine through the conserved F or W. Fields, in order: CDR3 DNA, CDR3 protein, clone size, V gene, CDR3 length, J gene, D gene. The D gene is left open where the match is weak. Size values are once, few and many counts, or a class for expanded clones, and some rows have none.

TGTGCCAGCAGTTTAAACGGGATAGGGAATCAGCCCCAGCATTTT	CASSLNGIGNQPQHF	NA	TRBV27	15	TRBJ1-5	NA
TGCGCCAGCAGCTTAACGACAGTCAGGAGTCGCTACACCTTC	CASSLTTVRSRYTF	NA	TRBV5-1	14	TRBJ1-2	NA
TGTGCCAGCAGCACCAGGGATTCTATGAACACTGAAGCTTTCTTT	CASSTRDSMNTEAFF	once	TRBV13	15	TRBJ1-1	NA
TGTGCCAGCAGTGAAGAGGGAGGCCAGCCCCAGCATTTT	CASSEEGGQPQHF	NA	TRBV6-4	13	TRBJ1-5	NA
TGCGCCAGCAGCCGACTAGACAGGGGTGGTAGCGAGCAGTACTTC	CASSRLDRGGSEQYF	NA	TRBV4-3	15	TRBJ2-7	TRBD1
TGTGCCAGCAGCTTGGAACGGATGAACACTGAAGCTTTCTTT	CASSLERMNTEAFF	NA	TRBV7-9	14	TRBJ1-1	NA
TGTGCCAGCAGTTCCCCGGGACTAACCAACACCGGGGAGCTGTTTTTT	CASSSPGLTNTGELFF	NA	TRBV6-5	16	TRBJ2-2	TRBD2
TGTGCCAGCAGCCAAGGACAGGATAATTCACCCCTCCACTTT	CASSQGQDNSPLHF	NA	TRBV3-1/TRBV3-2	14	TRBJ1-6	NA
TGTGCCAGCAGCCTAGTGAGGGGGGGCAGCAATGAGCAGTTCTTC	CASSLVRGGSNEQFF	NA	TRBV11-3	15	TRBJ2-1	NA
TGTGCCAGCCAGGCAGCGGGGGGCACAGATACGCAGTATTTT	CASQAAGGTDTQYF	NA	TRBV2	14	TRBJ2-3	TRBD2
TGTGCCAGCAGCGCGGGACAGGGCACACCCCTCCACTTT	CASSAGQGTPLHF	NA	TRBV9	13	TRBJ1-6	TRBD1
TGTGCCAGCAGAGAGACAGGGAGCGGGGCCAACGTCCTGACTTTC	CASRETGSGANVLTF	NA	TRBV2	15	TRBJ2-6	TRBD1
TGTGCCAGCAGCTTGGTTTCAGGGACAGGGGATGGCTACACCTTC	CASSLVSGTGDGYTF	NA	TRBV5-6	15	TRBJ1-2	TRBD1
TGTGCCAGCAGCTTTCCGGGACAGGGTTATGGCTACACCTTC	CASSFPGQGYGYTF	once	TRBV11-2	14	TRBJ1-2	TRBD1
TGCAGTGTCTGGAGTGGTGGCTACACCTTC	CSVWSGGYTF	NA	TRBV20-1	10	TRBJ1-2	NA
TGTGCCAGCAGCTTAGCGTATGGCAGTTCGGAGACCCAGTACTTC	CASSLAYGSSETQYF	NA	TRBV7-6	15	TRBJ2-5	NA
TGTGCCAGCAGCTTAGTTAGCCAGGGGACCTACGAGCAGTACTTC	CASSLVSQGTYEQYF	NA	TRBV11-2	15	TRBJ2-7	NA
TGTGCCAGCAGCGTAAGCCTAGCGCAGTACAATGAGCAGTTCTTC	CASSVSLAQYNEQFF	NA	TRBV9	15	TRBJ2-1	NA
TGTGCCAGCAGTCCAGGAGCCCAAGAGACCCAGTACTTC	CASSPGAQETQYF	NA	TRBV12-3/TRBV12-4	13	TRBJ2-5	NA
TGTGCCAGCAGACCTTCAGCGGGGTATAATGAAAAACTGTTTTTT	CASRPSAGYNEKLFF	once	TRBV27	15	TRBJ1-4	NA
TGTGCCAGCTCACCTTCCGGGACAGTTAGCACTGAAGCTTTCTTT	CASSPSGTVSTEAFF	NA	TRBV18	15	TRBJ1-1	TRBD1
TGCAGTGCTAGTTCCAGCGGGGGCACAGATACGCAGTATTTT	CSASSSGGTDTQYF	NA	TRBV20-1	14	TRBJ2-3	TRBD2
TGCAGCGTGAGTCGCACTGAAGCTTTCTTT	CSVSRTEAFF	NA	TRBV29-1	10	TRBJ1-1	NA
TGCGCCAGCAGCTTGGGCTTTAGCGGGGGGCGCTACAATGAGCAGTTCTTC	CASSLGFSGGRYNEQFF	few	TRBV5-1	17	TRBJ2-1	TRBD2
TGTGCCAGCAGCCAAGAGGGCACAGGGAAAGTGAACACTGAAGCTTTCTTT	CASSQEGTGKVNTEAFF	NA	TRBV4-2	17	TRBJ1-1	NA
TGCGCCAGCAGCCAACAAGGACAGGGGGCAGATACGCAGTATTTT	CASSQQGQGADTQYF	NA	TRBV4-3	15	TRBJ2-3	TRBD1